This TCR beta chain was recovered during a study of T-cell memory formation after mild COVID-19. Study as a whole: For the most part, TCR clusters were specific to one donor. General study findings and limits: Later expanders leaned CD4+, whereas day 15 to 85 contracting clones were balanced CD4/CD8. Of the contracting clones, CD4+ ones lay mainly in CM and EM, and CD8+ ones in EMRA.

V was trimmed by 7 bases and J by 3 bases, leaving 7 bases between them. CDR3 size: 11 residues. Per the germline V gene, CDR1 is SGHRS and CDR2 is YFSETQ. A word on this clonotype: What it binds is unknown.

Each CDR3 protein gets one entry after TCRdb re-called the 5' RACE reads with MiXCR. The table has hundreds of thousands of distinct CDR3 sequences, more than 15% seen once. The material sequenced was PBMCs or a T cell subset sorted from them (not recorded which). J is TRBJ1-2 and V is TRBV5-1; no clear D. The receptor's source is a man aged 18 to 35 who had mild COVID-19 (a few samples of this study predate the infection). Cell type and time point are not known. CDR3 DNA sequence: TGCGCCAGCGGCGAGGACTATGGCTACACCTTC. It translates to CASGEDYGYTF.